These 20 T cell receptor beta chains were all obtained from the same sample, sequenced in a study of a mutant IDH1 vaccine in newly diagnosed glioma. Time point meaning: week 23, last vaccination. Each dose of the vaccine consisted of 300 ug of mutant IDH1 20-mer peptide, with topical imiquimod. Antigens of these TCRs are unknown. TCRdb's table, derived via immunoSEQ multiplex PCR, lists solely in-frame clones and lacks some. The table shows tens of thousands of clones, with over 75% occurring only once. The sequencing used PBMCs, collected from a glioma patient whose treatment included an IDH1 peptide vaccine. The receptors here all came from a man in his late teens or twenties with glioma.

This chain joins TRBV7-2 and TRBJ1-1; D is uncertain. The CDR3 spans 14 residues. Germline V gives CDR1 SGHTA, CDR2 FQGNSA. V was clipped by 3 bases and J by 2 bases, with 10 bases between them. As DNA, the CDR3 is TGTGCCAGCAGCTTGTACCCGGGAAACACTGAAGCTTTCTTT. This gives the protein CASSLYPGNTEAFF.

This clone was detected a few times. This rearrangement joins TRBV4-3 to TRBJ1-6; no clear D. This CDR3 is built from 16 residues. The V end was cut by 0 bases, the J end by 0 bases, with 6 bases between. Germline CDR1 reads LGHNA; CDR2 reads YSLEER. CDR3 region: CASSQDASSYNSPLHF. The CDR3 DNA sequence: TGCGCCAGCAGCCAAGACGCGAGCTCCTATAATTCACCCCTCCACTTT.

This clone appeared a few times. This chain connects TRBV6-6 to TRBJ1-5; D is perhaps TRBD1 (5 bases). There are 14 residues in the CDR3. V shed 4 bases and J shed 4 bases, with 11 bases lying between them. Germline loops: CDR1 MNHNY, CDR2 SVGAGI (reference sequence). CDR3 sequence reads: CASSSGQDNQPQHF. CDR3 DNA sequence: TGTGCCAGCAGTTCTGGACAAGATAATCAGCCCCAGCATTTT.

CDR3 coding DNA: TGTGCCAGCAGTCCAGGATTCAATCAGCCCCAGCATTTT. Translation: CASSPGFNQPQHF. The chain employs TRBV7-2 and TRBJ1-5; D uncertain. With 6 bases removed from V and 3 bases from J, the gap between germline ends came to 9 bases. CDR1 is SGHTA and CDR2 is FQGNSA in the germline V gene. The CDR3 length is 13 residues.

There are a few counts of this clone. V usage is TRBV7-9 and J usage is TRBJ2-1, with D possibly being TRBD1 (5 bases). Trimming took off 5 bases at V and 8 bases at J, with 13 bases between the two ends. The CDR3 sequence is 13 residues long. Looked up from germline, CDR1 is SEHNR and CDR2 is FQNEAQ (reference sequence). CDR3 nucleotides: TGTGCCAGCAGCCCCGACAGAATTGATGAGCAGTTCTTC. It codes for CASSPDRIDEQFF.

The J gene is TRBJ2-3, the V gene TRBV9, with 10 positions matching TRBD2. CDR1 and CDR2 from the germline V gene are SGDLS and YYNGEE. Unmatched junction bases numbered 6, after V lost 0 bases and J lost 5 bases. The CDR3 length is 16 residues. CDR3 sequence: CASSVEPGTSVDTQYF. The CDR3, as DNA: TGTGCCAGCAGCGTAGAACCTGGGACTAGCGTAGATACGCAGTATTTT.

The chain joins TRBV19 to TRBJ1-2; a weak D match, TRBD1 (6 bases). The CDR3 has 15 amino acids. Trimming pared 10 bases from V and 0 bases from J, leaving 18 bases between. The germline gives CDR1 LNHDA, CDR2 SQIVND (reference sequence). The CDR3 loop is CANRPPGQANYGYTF. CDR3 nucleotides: TGTGCCAACCGACCCCCGGGACAAGCTAACTATGGCTACACCTTC.

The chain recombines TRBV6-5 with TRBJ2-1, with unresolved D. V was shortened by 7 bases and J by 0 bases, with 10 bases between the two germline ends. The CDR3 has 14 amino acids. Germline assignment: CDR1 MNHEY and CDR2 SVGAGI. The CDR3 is CASTRLNSYNEQFF. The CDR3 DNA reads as TGTGCCAGCACCCGGCTGAACTCCTACAATGAGCAGTTCTTC.

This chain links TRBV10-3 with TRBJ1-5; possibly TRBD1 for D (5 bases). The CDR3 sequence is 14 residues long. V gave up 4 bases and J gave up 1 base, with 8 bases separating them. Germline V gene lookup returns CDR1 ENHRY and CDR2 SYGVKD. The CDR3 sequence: CAISVGGSNQPQHF. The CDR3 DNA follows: TGTGCCATCAGTGTGGGGGGAAGCAATCAGCCCCAGCATTTT.

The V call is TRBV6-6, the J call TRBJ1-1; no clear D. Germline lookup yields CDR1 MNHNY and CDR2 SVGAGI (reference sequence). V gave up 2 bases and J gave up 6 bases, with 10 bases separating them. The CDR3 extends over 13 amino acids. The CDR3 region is CASSYVDGAEAFF. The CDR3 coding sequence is TGTGCCAGCAGTTACGTCGACGGAGCTGAAGCTTTCTTT.

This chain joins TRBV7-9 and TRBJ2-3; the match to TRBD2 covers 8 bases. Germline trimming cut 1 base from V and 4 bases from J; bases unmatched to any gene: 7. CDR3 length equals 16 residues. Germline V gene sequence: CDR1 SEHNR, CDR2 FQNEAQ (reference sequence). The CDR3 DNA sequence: TGTGCCAGCAGCTTAGGTCAAGCGGGAGTGGCAGATACGCAGTATTTT. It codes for CASSLGQAGVADTQYF.

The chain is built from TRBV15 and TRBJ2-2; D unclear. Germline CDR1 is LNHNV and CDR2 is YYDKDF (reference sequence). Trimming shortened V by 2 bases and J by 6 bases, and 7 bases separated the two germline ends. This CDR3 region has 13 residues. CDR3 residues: CATSRRAPGELFF. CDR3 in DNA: TGTGCCACCAGCAGACGGGCCCCCGGGGAGCTGTTTTTT.

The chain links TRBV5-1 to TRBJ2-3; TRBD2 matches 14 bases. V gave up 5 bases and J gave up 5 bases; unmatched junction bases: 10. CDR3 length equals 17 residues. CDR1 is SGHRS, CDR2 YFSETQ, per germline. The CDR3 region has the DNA TGCGCCAGCAGACCGACACGGACTAGCGGGAGGAGAGATACGCAGTATTTT. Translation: CASRPTRTSGRRDTQYF.

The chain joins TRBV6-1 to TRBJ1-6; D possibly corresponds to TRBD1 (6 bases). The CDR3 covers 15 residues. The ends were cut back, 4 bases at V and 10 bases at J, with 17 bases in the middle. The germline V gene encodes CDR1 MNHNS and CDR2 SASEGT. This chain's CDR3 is CASSATGNRRSPLHF. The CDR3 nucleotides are TGTGCCAGCAGTGCCACAGGGAATCGGAGATCACCCCTCCACTTT.

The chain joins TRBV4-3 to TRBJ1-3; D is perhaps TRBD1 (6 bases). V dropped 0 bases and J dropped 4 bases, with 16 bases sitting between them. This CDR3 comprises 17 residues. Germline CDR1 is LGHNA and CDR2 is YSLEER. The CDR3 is CASSQDRAGVGGNTIYF. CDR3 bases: TGCGCCAGCAGCCAAGATCGGGCAGGGGTGGGAGGAAACACCATATATTTT.

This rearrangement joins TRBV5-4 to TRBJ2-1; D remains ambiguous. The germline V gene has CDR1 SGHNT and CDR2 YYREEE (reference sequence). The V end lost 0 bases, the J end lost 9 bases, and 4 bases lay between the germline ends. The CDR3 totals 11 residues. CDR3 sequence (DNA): TGTGCCAGCAGCTTGGGGAGTGAGCAGTTCTTC. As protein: CASSLGSEQFF.

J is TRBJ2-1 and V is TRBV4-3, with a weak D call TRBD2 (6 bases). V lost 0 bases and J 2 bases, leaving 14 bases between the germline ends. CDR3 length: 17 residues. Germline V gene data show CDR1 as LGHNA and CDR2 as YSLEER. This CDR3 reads CASSQDGYGSPYNEQFF. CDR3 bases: TGCGCCAGCAGCCAAGATGGGTACGGGAGCCCCTACAATGAGCAGTTCTTC.

CDR3 region: CASGGREEETQYF. The CDR3 DNA sequence: TGCGCCTCCGGGGGGCGGGAGGAGGAGACCCAGTACTTC. The chain combines TRBV4-1 with TRBJ2-5; 8 bases map to TRBD2. CDR3 length: 13 residues. Trimming cost V 11 bases and J 5 bases; bases outside gene matches: 10. Germline V CDR1 and CDR2: MGHRA, YSYEKL.

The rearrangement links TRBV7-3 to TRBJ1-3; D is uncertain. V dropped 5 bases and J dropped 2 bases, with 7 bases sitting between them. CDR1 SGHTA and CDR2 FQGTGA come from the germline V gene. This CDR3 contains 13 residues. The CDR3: CASSPQPGNTIYF. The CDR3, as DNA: TGTGCCAGCAGCCCCCAACCTGGAAACACCATATATTTT.

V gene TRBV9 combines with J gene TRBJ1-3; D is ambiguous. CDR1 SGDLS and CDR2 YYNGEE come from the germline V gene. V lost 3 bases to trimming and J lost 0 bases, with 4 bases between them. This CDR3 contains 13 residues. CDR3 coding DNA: TGTGCCAGCAGCGAAAACTCTGGAAACACCATATATTTT. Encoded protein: CASSENSGNTIYF.